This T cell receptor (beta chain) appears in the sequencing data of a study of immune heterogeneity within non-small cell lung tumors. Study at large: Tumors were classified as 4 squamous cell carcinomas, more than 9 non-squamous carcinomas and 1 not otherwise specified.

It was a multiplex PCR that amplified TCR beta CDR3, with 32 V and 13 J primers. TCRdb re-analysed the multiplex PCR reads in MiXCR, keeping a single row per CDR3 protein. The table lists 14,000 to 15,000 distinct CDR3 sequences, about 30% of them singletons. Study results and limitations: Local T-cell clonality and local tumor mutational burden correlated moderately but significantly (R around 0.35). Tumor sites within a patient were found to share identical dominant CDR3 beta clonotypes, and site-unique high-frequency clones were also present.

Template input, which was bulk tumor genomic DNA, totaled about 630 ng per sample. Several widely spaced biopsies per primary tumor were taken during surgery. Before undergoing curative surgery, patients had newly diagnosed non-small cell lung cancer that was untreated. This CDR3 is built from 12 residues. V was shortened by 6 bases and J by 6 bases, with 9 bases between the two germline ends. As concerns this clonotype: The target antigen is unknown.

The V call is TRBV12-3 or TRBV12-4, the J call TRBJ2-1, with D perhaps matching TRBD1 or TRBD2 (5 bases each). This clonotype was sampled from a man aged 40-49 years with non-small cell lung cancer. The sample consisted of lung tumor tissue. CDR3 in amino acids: CASSDSGNEQFF. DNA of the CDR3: TGTGCCAGCAGCGACAGCGGCAATGAGCAGTTCTTC.